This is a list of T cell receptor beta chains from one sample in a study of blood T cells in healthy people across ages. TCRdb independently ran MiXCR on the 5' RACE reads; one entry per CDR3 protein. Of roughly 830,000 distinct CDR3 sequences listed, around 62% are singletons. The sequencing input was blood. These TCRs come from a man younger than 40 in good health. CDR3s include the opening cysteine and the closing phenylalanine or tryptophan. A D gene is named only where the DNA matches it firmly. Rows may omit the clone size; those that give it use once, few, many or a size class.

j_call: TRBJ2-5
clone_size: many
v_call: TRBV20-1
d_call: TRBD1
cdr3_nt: TGCAGTGCTAGAGACGCCGGGACAGGGTCAGAGACCCAGTACTTC
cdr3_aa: CSARDAGTGSETQYF

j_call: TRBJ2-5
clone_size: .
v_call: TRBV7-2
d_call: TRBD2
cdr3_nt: TGTGCCAGCAGCTCCGAAATAGCGGGATTTGCGACCCAGTACTTC
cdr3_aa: CASSSEIAGFATQYF

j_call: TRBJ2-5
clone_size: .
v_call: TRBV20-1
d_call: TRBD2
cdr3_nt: TGCAGTGCTAGAGATGCAGCGGGGGAGCAAGAGACCCAGTACTTC
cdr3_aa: CSARDAAGEQETQYF

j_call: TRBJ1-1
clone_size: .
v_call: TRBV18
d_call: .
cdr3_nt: TGTGCCAGCTCACTCGCCTCGAACACTGAAGCTTTCTTT
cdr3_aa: CASSLASNTEAFF

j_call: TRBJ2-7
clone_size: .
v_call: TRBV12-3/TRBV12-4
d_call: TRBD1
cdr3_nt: TGTGCCAGCACCCTCGGGACAGGTCGATCTCGGGAGCAGTACTTC
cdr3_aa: CASTLGTGRSREQYF

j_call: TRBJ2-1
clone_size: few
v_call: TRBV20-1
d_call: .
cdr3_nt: TGCAGTGCTAAGAGGGATGAGCAGTTCTTC
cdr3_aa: CSAKRDEQFF

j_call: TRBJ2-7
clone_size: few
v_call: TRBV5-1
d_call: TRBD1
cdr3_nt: TGCGCCAGCAGCTCAAGGGGGGACAGGGGATCGGAAGAGCAGTACTTC
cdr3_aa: CASSSRGDRGSEEQYF

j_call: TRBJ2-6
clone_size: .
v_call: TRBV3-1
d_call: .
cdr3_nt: TGTGCCAGCAGTCATGGGCGGGTTTCTGGGGCCAACGTCCTGACTTTC
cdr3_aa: CASSHGRVSGANVLTF

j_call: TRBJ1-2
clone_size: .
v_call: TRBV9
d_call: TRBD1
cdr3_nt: TGTGCCAGCAGCCCCCGGGGACAGGGGACCAACTATGGCTACACCTTC
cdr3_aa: CASSPRGQGTNYGYTF

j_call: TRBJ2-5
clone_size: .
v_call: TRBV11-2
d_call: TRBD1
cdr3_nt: TGTGCCAGCAGCTCCTGGACAGGGAGAGGCGAGACCCAGTACTTC
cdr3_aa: CASSSWTGRGETQYF

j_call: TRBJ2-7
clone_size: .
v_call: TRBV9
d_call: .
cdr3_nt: TGTGCCAGCAGCCCCGAGACAGCTTTCTACGAGCAGTACTTC
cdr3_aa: CASSPETAFYEQYF

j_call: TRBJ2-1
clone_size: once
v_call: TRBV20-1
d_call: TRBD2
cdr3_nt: TGCAATGCTGTAGCGGGTTACAATGAGCAGTTCTTC
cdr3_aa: CNAVAGYNEQFF

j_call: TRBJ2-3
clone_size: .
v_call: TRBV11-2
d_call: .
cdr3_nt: TGTGCCAGCAGCTCGGGACGAAACAGCACAGATACGCAGTATTTT
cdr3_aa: CASSSGRNSTDTQYF

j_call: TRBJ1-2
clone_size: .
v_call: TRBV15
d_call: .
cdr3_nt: TGTGCCACCAGCAGAGAAGTCAGGGACTATGGCTACACCTTC
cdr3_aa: CATSREVRDYGYTF

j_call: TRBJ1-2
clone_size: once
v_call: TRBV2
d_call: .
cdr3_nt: TGTGCCAGCAGGGGTCCCGGGCAGGGTGCTAACTATGGCTACACCTTC
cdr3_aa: CASRGPGQGANYGYTF

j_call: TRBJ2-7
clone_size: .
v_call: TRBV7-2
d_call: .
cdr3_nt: TGTGCCAGCAGCCCTCTATTGGGGTTCTTGAGGCAGGAGCAGTACTTC
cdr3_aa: CASSPLLGFLRQEQYF

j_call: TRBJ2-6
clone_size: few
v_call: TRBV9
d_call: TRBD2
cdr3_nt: TGTGCCAGCAGCTTCCCGGGAGGGGGGTATGGTGGGGCCAACGTCCTGACTTTC
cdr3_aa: CASSFPGGGYGGANVLTF

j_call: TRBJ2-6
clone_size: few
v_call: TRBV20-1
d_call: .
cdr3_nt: TGCAGTGCTAGAGATTTGGGGGCTGGGGCCAACGTCCTGACTTTC
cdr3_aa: CSARDLGAGANVLTF

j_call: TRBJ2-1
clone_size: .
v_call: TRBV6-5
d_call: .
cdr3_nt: TGTGCCAGCAGTTACTCGGAGGGGACTCGTTATAATGAGCAGTTCTTC
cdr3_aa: CASSYSEGTRYNEQFF

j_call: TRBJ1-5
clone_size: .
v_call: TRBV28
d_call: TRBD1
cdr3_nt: TGTGCCAGCTCGGGACAGGCCGATCAGCCCCAGCATTTT
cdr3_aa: CASSGQADQPQHF

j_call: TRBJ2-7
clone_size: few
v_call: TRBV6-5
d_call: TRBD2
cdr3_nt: TGTGCCAGCAGTTACCGGGGAGGGAGCTCCTACGAGCAGTACTTC
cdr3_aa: CASSYRGGSSYEQYF

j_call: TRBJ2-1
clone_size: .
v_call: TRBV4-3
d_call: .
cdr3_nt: TGCGCCAGCAGCCAAAGACGGGGTGTGGATGAGCAGTTCTTC
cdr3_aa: CASSQRRGVDEQFF

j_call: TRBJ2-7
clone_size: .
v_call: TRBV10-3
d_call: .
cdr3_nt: TGTGCCATCAGTGATAGGACCCAAGACTACGAGCAGTACTTC
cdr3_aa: CAISDRTQDYEQYF

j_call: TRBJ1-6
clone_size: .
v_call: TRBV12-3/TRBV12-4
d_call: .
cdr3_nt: TGTGCCAGCAGTTTACCGGGGGCAGGTTCACCCCTCCACTTT
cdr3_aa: CASSLPGAGSPLHF

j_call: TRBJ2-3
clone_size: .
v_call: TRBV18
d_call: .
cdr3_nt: TGTGCCAGCTCAACCTCTGCGGGGAGAGGTGGTGCAGATACGCAGTATTTT
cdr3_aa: CASSTSAGRGGADTQYF

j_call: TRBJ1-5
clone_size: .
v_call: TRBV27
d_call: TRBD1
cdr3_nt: TGTGCCAGCAGTCTACAGGGGGCGGGTCAGCCCCAGCATTTT
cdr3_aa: CASSLQGAGQPQHF

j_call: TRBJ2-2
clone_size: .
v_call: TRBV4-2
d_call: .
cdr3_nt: TGTGCCAGCAGCCAACCGAACACCGGGGAGCTGTTTTTT
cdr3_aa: CASSQPNTGELFF

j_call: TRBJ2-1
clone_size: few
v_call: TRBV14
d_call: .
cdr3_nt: TGTGCCAGCAGCCAAGCTTGGCAGGAGCAGTTCTTC
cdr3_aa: CASSQAWQEQFF

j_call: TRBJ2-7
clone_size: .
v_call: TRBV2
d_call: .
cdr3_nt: TGTGCCAGCACAAGATCCGACAGGCCCTCCTACGAGCAGTACTTC
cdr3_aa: CASTRSDRPSYEQYF

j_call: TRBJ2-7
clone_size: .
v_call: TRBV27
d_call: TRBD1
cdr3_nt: TGTGCCAGCACCGTTTCCGGGACAGCCCCCTACGAGCAGTACTTC
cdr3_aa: CASTVSGTAPYEQYF

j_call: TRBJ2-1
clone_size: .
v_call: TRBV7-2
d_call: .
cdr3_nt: TGTGCCAGCAGCTTAGAACAGGGCCCCTACAATGAGCAGTTCTTC
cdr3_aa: CASSLEQGPYNEQFF